This T cell receptor (beta chain) was recovered during a study of OX40 agonist ivuxolimab in advanced cancers. V shed 3 bases and J shed 8 bases, with 13 bases lying between them. Germline V gene sequence: CDR1 SGHAT, CDR2 FQNNGV. The CDR3 is 14 amino acids. Data came from immunoSEQ multiplex PCR; TCRdb stores just in-frame clones and leaves some out. The sample lists some 46,000 clones, just under 95% occurring once. The chain combines TRBV11-2 with TRBJ2-2; D is unresolved. This sequence originates from an adult with an advanced solid tumor such as melanoma, head and neck, liver or kidney cancer. The specimen comprised CD4+ or CD8+ T cells sorted from blood, sampled in a trial of the OX40 agonist ivuxolimab. In DNA, the CDR3 is TGTGCCAGCAGCTTCGCCAGCTTAAGTGGGGAGCTGTTTTTT. This codes for CASSFASLSGELFF.